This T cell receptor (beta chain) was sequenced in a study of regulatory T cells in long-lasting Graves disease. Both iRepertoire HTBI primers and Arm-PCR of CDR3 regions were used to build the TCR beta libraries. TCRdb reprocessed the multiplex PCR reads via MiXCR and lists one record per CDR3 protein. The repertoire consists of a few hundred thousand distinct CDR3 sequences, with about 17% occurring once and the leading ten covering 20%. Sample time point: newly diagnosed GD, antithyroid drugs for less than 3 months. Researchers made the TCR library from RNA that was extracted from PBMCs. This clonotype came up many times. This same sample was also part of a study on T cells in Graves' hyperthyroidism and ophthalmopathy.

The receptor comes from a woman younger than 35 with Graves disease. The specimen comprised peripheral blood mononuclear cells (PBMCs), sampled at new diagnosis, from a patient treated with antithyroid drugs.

The CDR3 nucleotides are TGTGCCAGCAGTTTAGACCCCGGCGGGCAGTACTTC. As protein: CASSLDPGGQYF. The genes are TRBV12-3 or TRBV12-4 and TRBJ2-7; no reliable D call. This CDR3 is 12 amino acids long. Trimming left V 1 base short and J 9 bases short, with 10 bases between.